Listed below are T cell receptor beta chains from one sample, sequenced in a study of T cells in Graves' hyperthyroidism and ophthalmopathy. TCRdb fed the multiplex PCR reads into MiXCR, producing one record per CDR3 protein. The sample carries around 600,000 distinct CDR3 sequences, 15% to 20% recorded once. Sequencing input: blood. Receptor source: a middle-aged woman with Graves' ophthalmopathy. CDR3s include the opening cysteine and the closing phenylalanine or tryptophan. The D gene is left open where the match is weak. Size is omitted from some rows. Given values are once, few, many or a class for expanded clones.

CDR3 length: 17; V gene: TRBV20-1; clone size: NA; J gene: TRBJ2-3; D gene: TRBD2; CDR3 DNA: TGCAGTGCTAGCGGGACTAGCGGGGGGGTCCAGGGAGATACGCAGTATTTT; CDR3 protein: CSASGTSGGVQGDTQYF
CDR3 length: 14; V gene: TRBV28; clone size: NA; J gene: TRBJ1-5; D gene: NA; CDR3 DNA: TGTGCCAGCAGTTATTTGACAGCGCGCTGGCCCCAGCATTTT; CDR3 protein: CASSYLTARWPQHF
CDR3 length: 11; V gene: TRBV6-1; clone size: many; J gene: TRBJ1-2; D gene: NA; CDR3 DNA: TGTGCCAGCTTTTCGGGGAATGGCTACACCTTC; CDR3 protein: CASFSGNGYTF
CDR3 length: 14; V gene: TRBV28; clone size: many; J gene: TRBJ2-7; D gene: NA; CDR3 DNA: TGTGCCAGCAGTTTAGTAGGGGCGAACTACGAGCAGTACTTC; CDR3 protein: CASSLVGANYEQYF
CDR3 length: 15; V gene: TRBV19; clone size: few; J gene: TRBJ2-5; D gene: NA; CDR3 DNA: TGTGCCAGTAGTATTGGGACATCACTCCAAGAGACCCAGTACTTC; CDR3 protein: CASSIGTSLQETQYF
CDR3 length: 14; V gene: TRBV14; clone size: few; J gene: TRBJ1-2; D gene: NA; CDR3 DNA: TGTGCCAGCAGCCCCCATGGTAAAGCGGGAGGCTACACCTTC; CDR3 protein: CASSPHGKAGGYTF
CDR3 length: 17; V gene: TRBV5-1; clone size: many; J gene: TRBJ2-2; D gene: NA; CDR3 DNA: TGCGCCAGCAGCTTGGTTTTCGACAGCGCGAACACCGGGGAGCTGTTTTTT; CDR3 protein: CASSLVFDSANTGELFF
CDR3 length: 15; V gene: TRBV20-1; clone size: many; J gene: TRBJ2-3; D gene: NA; CDR3 DNA: TGCAGTGCTAGAGATCTGGGCAGGGATACAGATACGCAGTATTTT; CDR3 protein: CSARDLGRDTDTQYF
CDR3 length: 16; V gene: TRBV7-8; clone size: NA; J gene: TRBJ2-2; D gene: TRBD2; CDR3 DNA: TGTGCCAGCAGCTTAGAGGGACTAGAGCAGACCGGGGAGCTGTTTTTT; CDR3 protein: CASSLEGLEQTGELFF
CDR3 length: 15; V gene: TRBV2; clone size: few; J gene: TRBJ1-3; D gene: NA; CDR3 DNA: TGTGCCAGCAGTAACTATTCACAGGTTTCCGAAACCATATATTTT; CDR3 protein: CASSNYSQVSETIYF
CDR3 length: 14; V gene: TRBV6-2/TRBV6-3; clone size: NA; J gene: TRBJ1-2; D gene: NA; CDR3 DNA: TGTGCCAGCAGTTACTCCCAGGGGAGAGATGGCTACACCTTC; CDR3 protein: CASSYSQGRDGYTF
CDR3 length: 15; V gene: TRBV5-4; clone size: NA; J gene: TRBJ2-1; D gene: NA; CDR3 DNA: TGTGCCAGCAGCTTGCCGGGGGCGTCCTACAATGAGCAGTTCTTC; CDR3 protein: CASSLPGASYNEQFF
CDR3 length: 16; V gene: TRBV11-2; clone size: many; J gene: TRBJ2-5; D gene: NA; CDR3 DNA: TGTGCCAGCAGCTTAGGAGGGAGAAGGGGGCAAGAGACCCAGTACTTC; CDR3 protein: CASSLGGRRGQETQYF
CDR3 length: 15; V gene: TRBV12-3/TRBV12-4; clone size: NA; J gene: TRBJ2-2; D gene: NA; CDR3 DNA: TGTGCCAGCAGTTTTAGGGGCGCAAACACCGGGGAGCTGTTTTTT; CDR3 protein: CASSFRGANTGELFF
CDR3 length: 12; V gene: TRBV6-1; clone size: few; J gene: TRBJ2-2; D gene: NA; CDR3 DNA: TGTGCCAGCAAGGCCAACACCGGGGAGCTGTTTTTT; CDR3 protein: CASKANTGELFF
CDR3 length: 15; V gene: TRBV19; clone size: many; J gene: TRBJ1-1; D gene: NA; CDR3 DNA: TGTGCCAGTAGTCCTCGGGGACACTCGAACACTGAAGCTTTCTTT; CDR3 protein: CASSPRGHSNTEAFF
CDR3 length: 13; V gene: TRBV19; clone size: few; J gene: TRBJ1-4; D gene: NA; CDR3 DNA: TGTGCCAGTAGTCCTCAAGGGAATGAAAAACTGTTTTTT; CDR3 protein: CASSPQGNEKLFF
CDR3 length: 16; V gene: TRBV24-1; clone size: many; J gene: TRBJ2-5; D gene: NA; CDR3 DNA: TGTGCCACCAGTGCAACTGACCAGTTCGGGCTCGAGACCCAGTACTTC; CDR3 protein: CATSATDQFGLETQYF
CDR3 length: 13; V gene: TRBV6-1; clone size: many; J gene: TRBJ1-4; D gene: NA; CDR3 DNA: TGTGCCAGCAGTGGTGCGTACGGGGAAAAACTGTTTTTT; CDR3 protein: CASSGAYGEKLFF
CDR3 length: 14; V gene: TRBV7-3; clone size: NA; J gene: TRBJ2-1; D gene: NA; CDR3 DNA: TGTGCCAGCAGACCGGAGGGCCGCCACAATGAGCAGTTCTTC; CDR3 protein: CASRPEGRHNEQFF
CDR3 length: 18; V gene: TRBV28; clone size: few; J gene: TRBJ2-7; D gene: NA; CDR3 DNA: TGTGCCAGCAGTTTCGGGCCCAAGTCGGAGATAAGCTCCTACGAGCAGTACTTC; CDR3 protein: CASSFGPKSEISSYEQYF
CDR3 length: 15; V gene: TRBV9; clone size: NA; J gene: TRBJ2-1; D gene: TRBD2; CDR3 DNA: TGTGCCAGCAGCATGGGACTAGCGTCGGGGAATGAGCAGTTCTTC; CDR3 protein: CASSMGLASGNEQFF
CDR3 length: 14; V gene: TRBV11-2; clone size: many; J gene: TRBJ1-5; D gene: NA; CDR3 DNA: TGTGCCAGCAGCTGGGATGGGGTGACTCAGCCCCAGCATTTT; CDR3 protein: CASSWDGVTQPQHF
CDR3 length: 15; V gene: TRBV5-1; clone size: few; J gene: TRBJ2-5; D gene: NA; CDR3 DNA: TGCGCCAGCAGCTTTTTTAATGAGGGAATGGCGACCCAGTACTTC; CDR3 protein: CASSFFNEGMATQYF
CDR3 length: 13; V gene: TRBV4-1; clone size: many; J gene: TRBJ2-7; D gene: NA; CDR3 DNA: TGCGCCAGCAGCCGTACCGGGACCTACGAGCAGTACTTC; CDR3 protein: CASSRTGTYEQYF
CDR3 length: 16; V gene: TRBV19; clone size: NA; J gene: TRBJ2-7; D gene: TRBD2; CDR3 DNA: TGTGCCAGTAGTATAGGGGGTGCAGCGGGAGTTCCCGAGCAGTACTTC; CDR3 protein: CASSIGGAAGVPEQYF
CDR3 length: 16; V gene: TRBV27; clone size: NA; J gene: TRBJ1-5; D gene: TRBD1; CDR3 DNA: TGTGCCAGCAGTTCGAGGTTGGAGGGGGCGCAGGAGCCCCAGCATTTT; CDR3 protein: CASSSRLEGAQEPQHF
CDR3 length: 11; V gene: TRBV18; clone size: few; J gene: TRBJ2-1; D gene: NA; CDR3 DNA: TGTGCCAGCTCACCAAAGTATGAGCAGTTCTTC; CDR3 protein: CASSPKYEQFF
CDR3 length: 13; V gene: TRBV18; clone size: many; J gene: TRBJ2-5; D gene: NA; CDR3 DNA: TGTGCCAGCTCAGGTTACAGAGAAGAGACCCAGTACTTC; CDR3 protein: CASSGYREETQYF
CDR3 length: 16; V gene: TRBV28; clone size: few; J gene: TRBJ1-1; D gene: NA; CDR3 DNA: TGTGCCAGCAGTACCTCCCTGGGAGGGGTTAACACTGAAGCTTTCTTT; CDR3 protein: CASSTSLGGVNTEAFF
CDR3 length: 14; V gene: TRBV27; clone size: many; J gene: TRBJ2-7; D gene: NA; CDR3 DNA: TGTGCCAGCAGGGCCCGAGTGGACACCTACGAGCAGTACTTC; CDR3 protein: CASRARVDTYEQYF
CDR3 length: 15; V gene: TRBV12-3/TRBV12-4; clone size: many; J gene: TRBJ2-5; D gene: TRBD2; CDR3 DNA: TGTGCCAGCAGACTGACTAGCGGGGGGGGAGAGACCCAGTACTTC; CDR3 protein: CASRLTSGGGETQYF
CDR3 length: 15; V gene: TRBV15; clone size: NA; J gene: TRBJ2-5; D gene: NA; CDR3 DNA: TGTGCCACCAGCAGGGGCCGGACAGTCCAAGAGACCCAGTACTTC; CDR3 protein: CATSRGRTVQETQYF
CDR3 length: 13; V gene: TRBV19; clone size: few; J gene: TRBJ1-1; D gene: NA; CDR3 DNA: TGTGCCAGTAGGATACAGGAGGCCACTGAAGCTTTCTTT; CDR3 protein: CASRIQEATEAFF
CDR3 length: 13; V gene: TRBV15; clone size: NA; J gene: TRBJ1-6; D gene: NA; CDR3 DNA: TGTGCCACCAGCAACCCAGGGAACTCACCCCTCCACTTT; CDR3 protein: CATSNPGNSPLHF
CDR3 length: 20; V gene: TRBV3-1; clone size: few; J gene: TRBJ2-7; D gene: TRBD2; CDR3 DNA: TGTGCCAGCAGCCAAGCCTCCGGGACTAGCGGGAGGGCCCACACCTACGAGCAGTACTTC; CDR3 protein: CASSQASGTSGRAHTYEQYF
CDR3 length: 14; V gene: TRBV20-1; clone size: NA; J gene: TRBJ1-4; D gene: TRBD1; CDR3 DNA: TGCAGTGCTAGTCCGGGACAGGGGCCTGAAAAACTGTTTTTT; CDR3 protein: CSASPGQGPEKLFF
CDR3 length: 13; V gene: TRBV7-3; clone size: many; J gene: TRBJ2-1; D gene: TRBD2; CDR3 DNA: TGTGCCAGCGGGAGGGCCGTCGAGAATGAGCAGTTCTTC; CDR3 protein: CASGRAVENEQFF
CDR3 length: 18; V gene: TRBV2; clone size: NA; J gene: TRBJ1-2; D gene: NA; CDR3 DNA: TGTGCCAGTTCCTCCCCTCCCGGGACCGCCGCCACTAACTATGGCTACACCTTC; CDR3 protein: CASSSPPGTAATNYGYTF
CDR3 length: 14; V gene: TRBV3-1; clone size: NA; J gene: TRBJ1-2; D gene: NA; CDR3 DNA: TGTGCCAGCAGCCAAGATCGCAGGGGCAGTGGCTACACCTTC; CDR3 protein: CASSQDRRGSGYTF
CDR3 length: 14; V gene: TRBV29-1; clone size: few; J gene: TRBJ2-3; D gene: NA; CDR3 DNA: TGCAGCGTTTGGGCCTCAGGGGTTTTAGATACGCAGTATTTT; CDR3 protein: CSVWASGVLDTQYF
CDR3 length: 13; V gene: TRBV3-1; clone size: many; J gene: TRBJ1-1; D gene: NA; CDR3 DNA: TGTGCCACCAAACCCAAGGGGAGGGCTGAAGCTTTCTTT; CDR3 protein: CATKPKGRAEAFF
CDR3 length: 15; V gene: TRBV19; clone size: few; J gene: TRBJ1-5; D gene: TRBD1; CDR3 DNA: TGTGCCAGTTCGACAGGGGGCGAGGGGCGTTCGTCCCAGCATTTT; CDR3 protein: CASSTGGEGRSSQHF
CDR3 length: 17; V gene: TRBV6-2/TRBV6-3; clone size: many; J gene: TRBJ2-5; D gene: TRBD2; CDR3 DNA: TGTGCCAGCAGTCACCATACGGGTAGCGGGAGAAAAGAGACCCAGTACTTC; CDR3 protein: CASSHHTGSGRKETQYF
CDR3 length: 16; V gene: TRBV28; clone size: many; J gene: TRBJ1-2; D gene: TRBD1; CDR3 DNA: TGTGCCAGCAGTTCTCCCGATGGACAGGGGAGATCTGGCTACACCTTC; CDR3 protein: CASSSPDGQGRSGYTF
CDR3 length: 17; V gene: TRBV7-9; clone size: few; J gene: TRBJ1-6; D gene: NA; CDR3 DNA: TGTGCCAGCAGCAACCCCCGAGCGGGCTCCTATAATTCACCCCTCCACTTT; CDR3 protein: CASSNPRAGSYNSPLHF
CDR3 length: 15; V gene: TRBV24-1; clone size: NA; J gene: TRBJ2-1; D gene: TRBD1; CDR3 DNA: TGTGCCACCAGTGCCGCGGACAGGGACTACAATGAGCAGTTCTTC; CDR3 protein: CATSAADRDYNEQFF
CDR3 length: 13; V gene: TRBV11-1; clone size: many; J gene: TRBJ2-1; D gene: NA; CDR3 DNA: TGTGCCAGCAGTTACAGCAGAAACAATGAGCAGTTCTTC; CDR3 protein: CASSYSRNNEQFF
CDR3 length: 14; V gene: TRBV20-1; clone size: NA; J gene: TRBJ2-1; D gene: TRBD2; CDR3 DNA: TGCAGTGCTAACACGGCGGGGGGGCGAAATGAGCAGTTCTTC; CDR3 protein: CSANTAGGRNEQFF
CDR3 length: 14; V gene: TRBV2; clone size: many; J gene: TRBJ2-3; D gene: NA; CDR3 DNA: TGTGCCAGCAGTGACCCGGGCCTCACAGATACGCAGTATTTT; CDR3 protein: CASSDPGLTDTQYF
CDR3 length: 14; V gene: TRBV12-3/TRBV12-4; clone size: many; J gene: TRBJ2-1; D gene: TRBD1; CDR3 DNA: TGTGCCAGCAGCCCTGACAGGGTTAAGAATGAGCAGTTCTTC; CDR3 protein: CASSPDRVKNEQFF
CDR3 length: 16; V gene: TRBV20-1; clone size: NA; J gene: TRBJ2-7; D gene: NA; CDR3 DNA: TGCAGTGCTAGAGAGAATCCCGGGACGGGAGTAGGTGAGCAGTACTTC; CDR3 protein: CSARENPGTGVGEQYF
CDR3 length: 17; V gene: TRBV20-1; clone size: NA; J gene: TRBJ2-7; D gene: TRBD2; CDR3 DNA: TGCAGTGCTCCCTCGCGCGGACTAGCGGGGCTGCTCGGCGAGCAGTACTTC; CDR3 protein: CSAPSRGLAGLLGEQYF